This T cell receptor (beta chain) derives from a study of blood T cell repertoires in COVID-19 (dated by TCRdb to about 2020). For context, the study as a whole: Samples covering the acute and convalescent phases of COVID-19 were provided by collaborators in the United States, Italy and Spain. Subjects who had been exposed to COVID-19, were actively infected with it, or had recovered from it provided the deeply sampled blood TCRbeta repertoires that made up the dataset. Sample metadata almost always included a de-identified subject ID, COVID-19 status, age in years and sex. Where available, HLA class I and class II types were taken from metadata supplied by the sample provider and were not determined by assay-based typing. The prospective study material was composed of cDNA or gDNA derived from T cells, B-cell-depleted T cells, or PBMCs. The repertoires were released in a freely available public database meant as a resource for research on the immune response to SARS-CoV-2. The samples were drawn from two sources: the first 160 participants of the ongoing ImmuneRACE study, and 1,200 or so subjects contributed by 6 global collaborators. On the study overall, not on this receptor specifically: The amount of clinical and demographic metadata varied by source and participant and was provided uncurated.

In the prospective study, participants were about 18 to 95 years old, resided in about two dozen geographic areas of the United States, and were enrolled through a virtual design. To assign participants to cohorts, the prospective study relied on clinical history that participants themselves reported in a screening survey and a study questionnaire. Recovered participants in ImmuneRACE Cohort 3 were defined by two consecutive negative NP/OP PCR tests, clearance by a healthcare professional, or resolution of symptoms. Mobile phlebotomists in the prospective study collected whole blood, serum and a nasopharyngeal or oropharyngeal swab from every participant. Prospective study participants could optionally give additional blood draws and questionnaires over a roughly 2-month period. Prospective study blood samples were shipped either frozen or at room temperature before DNA extraction. TCRbeta CDR3 regions were amplified from genomic DNA using the immunoSEQ Assay, a bias-controlled multiplex PCR. Regarding the original processing steps: The number of nucleated cells in each sample was estimated from the amplification of reference gene primers within the assay. Sequence reads were collapsed and filtered to measure the absolute abundance of every unique TCRbeta CDR3 rearrangement. For each sample, productive Simpson clonality was calculated as the square root of Simpson's diversity index across productive rearrangements. TCRdb obtained this table from immuneACCESS and retained in-frame rearrangements with V and J assigned. These tables miss some clones; where compared with another copy, unresolved V genes account for less than half of the shortfall, and the remainder is unexplained. V and J calls and clone size are those listed in that table; D and trimming were worked out from the DNA. For this sample there are some 390,000 clones; around 89% appear just once. The ten most abundant clones make up 0.95% to 1.2% of the sample.

Of note for this clone: This clone's antigen is unknown. Base qualities are not provided; no much larger clone lies one nucleotide away.

Sequencing was carried out using PBMCs or T cells enriched from blood (not recorded which). The clonotype comes from a young man who had recovered from COVID-19.

The CDR3 here reads CASTMGLHSSYEQYF. The DNA sequence is given as TGTGCCAGCACAATGGGACTCCATAGCTCCTACGAGCAGTACTTC. The chain was built from TRBV28 and TRBJ2-7; TRBD2 might be the D gene, on 6 matching bases. CDR3 length: 15 amino acids, cysteine to phenylalanine. Only CDR3 DNA remains: 45 bases, in frame from the first base. The germline V gene gives CDR1 as MDHEN and CDR2 as SYDVKM. V lost 7 bases and J lost 0 bases; the stretch between them is 16 bases long.